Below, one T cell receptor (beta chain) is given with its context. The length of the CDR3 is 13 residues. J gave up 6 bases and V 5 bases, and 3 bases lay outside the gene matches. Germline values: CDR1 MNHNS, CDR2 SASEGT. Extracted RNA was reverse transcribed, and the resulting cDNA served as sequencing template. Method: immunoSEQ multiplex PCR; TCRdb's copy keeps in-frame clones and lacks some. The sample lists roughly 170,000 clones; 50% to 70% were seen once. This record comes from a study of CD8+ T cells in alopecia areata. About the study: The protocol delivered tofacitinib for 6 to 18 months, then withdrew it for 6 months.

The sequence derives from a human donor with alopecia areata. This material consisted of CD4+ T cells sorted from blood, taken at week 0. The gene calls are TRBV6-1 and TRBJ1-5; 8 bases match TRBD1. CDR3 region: CASSPGQAQPQHF. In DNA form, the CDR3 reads TGTGCCAGCAGTCCGGGACAGGCTCAGCCCCAGCATTTT.